The entry below describes one T cell receptor (beta chain). Its antigen is not known. It was healthy bone marrow donors who served as donors. The data were taken from a study of cytomegalovirus exposure and HLA in healthy donors. For the study at large: One earlier analysis, a look at 200 million or so T cells, found around 110 million unique TCR beta sequences. Study results and caveats: The HLA-A and HLA-B alleles of most subjects were reportedly predicted accurately from TCR beta sequences.

Researchers ran the PCR with 60 Vbeta and 13 Jbeta primers. The assay was immunoSEQ multiplex PCR, and TCRdb's table has in-frame clones only and misses some. The repertoire consists of around 180,000 clones, with over 75% occurring once and the leading ten covering more than 0.5%. Looked up from germline, CDR1 is SGHRS and CDR2 is YFSETQ. This CDR3 has 14 amino acids. With 5 bases removed from V and 3 bases from J, the gap between germline ends came to 13 bases. This chain joins TRBV5-1 and TRBJ2-3, with D possibly matching TRBD2 (5 bases). The source of this sequence is a woman between 50 and 59 years old in good health and CMV-seronegative. The sample was PBMCs. The CDR3 bases are TGCGCCAGCAGGAGGTTCGGGGAAACAGATACGCAGTATTTT. Its protein product is CASRRFGETDTQYF. Full variable domain (remainder filled in from reference TRBV5-1 and TRBJ2-3): KAGVTQTPRYLIKTRGQQVTLSCSPISGHRSVSWYQQTPGQGLQFLFEYFSETQRNKGNFPGRFSGRQFSNSRSEMNVSTLELGDSALYLCASRRFGETDTQYFGPGTRLTVL.